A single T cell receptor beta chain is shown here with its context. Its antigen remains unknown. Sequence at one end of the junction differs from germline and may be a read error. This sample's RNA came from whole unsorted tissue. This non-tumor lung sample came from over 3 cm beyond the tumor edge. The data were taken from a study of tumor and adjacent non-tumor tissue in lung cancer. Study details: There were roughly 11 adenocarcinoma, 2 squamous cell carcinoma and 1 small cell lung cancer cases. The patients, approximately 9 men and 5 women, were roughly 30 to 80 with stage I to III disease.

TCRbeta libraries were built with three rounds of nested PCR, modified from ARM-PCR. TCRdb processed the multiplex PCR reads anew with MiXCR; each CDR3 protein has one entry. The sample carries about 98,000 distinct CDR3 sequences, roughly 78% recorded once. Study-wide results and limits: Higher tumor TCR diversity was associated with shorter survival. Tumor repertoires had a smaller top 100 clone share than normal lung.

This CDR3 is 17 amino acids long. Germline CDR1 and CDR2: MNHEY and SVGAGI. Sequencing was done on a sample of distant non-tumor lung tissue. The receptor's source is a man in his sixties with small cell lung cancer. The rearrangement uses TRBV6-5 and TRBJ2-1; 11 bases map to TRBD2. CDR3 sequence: CAGSYLIWGLADNEQFF. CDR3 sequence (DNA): TGTGCCGGCAGTTACCTGATCTGGGGACTAGCGGACAATGAGCAGTTCTTC.